This TCR beta chain was captured in a study of Graves' ophthalmopathy and Graves' hyperthyroidism. There are many counts of this clonotype. From RNA, the CDR3 regions of TCR beta chains were amplified and sequenced. RT-PCR was first run with HTBI primers, then multiplex PCR in a second round. MiXCR was run by TCRdb on the multiplex PCR reads, yielding one entry per CDR3 protein. The sample comprises a few hundred thousand distinct CDR3 sequences, approximately 15% of which are singletons, and approximately 7% rests with the top ten. Hyperthyroidism counted as stable given no ophthalmopathy within 18 months of follow-up. Other autoimmune disease, uncontrolled infection, pregnancy and lactation led to exclusion. Out of more than 8.5 ml of fresh peripheral blood, PBMCs were obtained. This clonotype originated in a young woman with stable Graves' hyperthyroidism. The sample taken for sequencing was peripheral blood.

The chain's CDR3 is CASSLDFSEQYF. The CDR3, as DNA: TGTGCCAGCAGCTTAGATTTCAGCGAGCAGTACTTC. The rearrangement uses TRBV7-4 and TRBJ2-7; D is uncertain. The germline V gene has CDR1 SGHVT and CDR2 SQSDAQ. The CDR3 contains 12 residues. Trimming pared 1 base from V and 6 bases from J, leaving 7 bases between.